A selection of T cell receptor beta chains follows, all from one sample in a study of CD8+ T cells in alopecia areata. Profiled with immunoSEQ multiplex PCR; TCRdb holds only in-frame clones, not every one. The sample carries hundreds of thousands of clones, 60% recorded once. The sample here was CD4+ T cells sorted from blood, taken at roughly week 53, from a patient treated with tofacitinib. The receptors come from a human donor with alopecia areata. The CDR3 runs from the conserved cysteine through the conserved F or W. Each record gives: J gene, D gene, V gene, CDR3 length, clone size, CDR3 protein, CDR3 DNA. D genes are given only for firm matches. Clone size is given for some rows only: seen once, a few or many times, or a class if the clone is expanded.

>TRBJ2-2|NA|TRBV4-1|12|few
CASSLEPGELFF
TGCGCCAGCAGCCTGGAACCTGGGGAGCTGTTTTTT
>TRBJ1-2|NA|TRBV30|13|NA
CAWSLGLSYGYTF
TGTGCCTGGAGCTTGGGACTAAGCTATGGCTACACCTTC
>TRBJ2-2|TRBD1|TRBV4-1|17|NA
CASSRLSGTGGTGELFF
TGCGCCAGCAGCCGACTTTCCGGGACAGGGGGGACCGGGGAGCTGTTTTTT
>TRBJ1-2|NA|TRBV7-2|13|NA
CASSFSGASGYTF
TGTGCCAGCAGCTTCTCTGGGGCCTCTGGCTACACCTTC
>TRBJ2-7|NA|TRBV6-5|15|once
CASSYQGTHLWEQYF
TGTGCCAGCAGTTACCAGGGGACACACCTTTGGGAGCAGTACTTC
>TRBJ2-3|NA|TRBV7-2|14|NA
CASSATGAGDTQYF
TGTGCCAGCAGCGCGACAGGCGCCGGCGATACGCAGTATTTT
>TRBJ1-2|NA|TRBV7-2|15|few
CASSLQTGLNYGYTF
TGTGCCAGCAGCTTACAAACGGGACTCAACTATGGCTACACCTTC
>TRBJ1-6|NA|TRBV6-1|12|NA
CASRGGSSPLHF
TGTGCCAGTCGCGGGGGCAGTTCACCCCTCCACTTT
>TRBJ2-5|TRBD1|TRBV7-2|15|NA
CASSSMGQGTETQYF
TGTGCCAGCAGCTCAATGGGACAGGGGACAGAGACCCAGTACTTC
>TRBJ2-7|TRBD1|TRBV4-1|15|few
CASSQPGTGIFEQYF
TGCGCCAGCAGCCAACCGGGGACAGGGATCTTCGAGCAGTACTTC
>TRBJ2-3|NA|TRBV29-1|12|NA
CSGGVSTDTQYF
TGCAGCGGAGGGGTGAGCACAGATACGCAGTATTTT
>TRBJ2-7|TRBD1|TRBV4-1|14|few
CASSTRTGAYEQYF
TGCGCCAGCAGCACCCGGACAGGGGCCTACGAGCAGTACTTC
>TRBJ2-5|NA|TRBV30|13|NA
CAWSKGNLREQYF
TGTGCCTGGAGTAAGGGGAATCTACGAGAGCAGTACTTC
>TRBJ1-4|NA|TRBV15|15|once
CATSSRREQNEKLFF
TGTGCCACCAGCAGCAGACGGGAACAAAATGAAAAACTGTTTTTT
>TRBJ2-2|NA|TRBV2|13|few
CATQGGYTGELFF
TGTGCCACCCAAGGAGGGTATACCGGGGAGCTGTTTTTT
>TRBJ2-1|NA|TRBV7-3|12|few
CASSLGTSMQFF
TGTGCCAGCAGCTTAGGGACGTCTATGCAGTTCTTC